This T cell receptor (beta chain) was retrieved from a study of T cell changes during pregnancy in multiple sclerosis (dated 2019 in TCRdb). Regarding the study in general: The study looked at changes in the T cell repertoire across pregnancy in women with multiple sclerosis.

Counted from cysteine to phenylalanine, this CDR3 has 15 amino acids. Only CDR3 DNA remains: 45 bases, in frame from the first base. Per the germline V gene, SGHAT is the CDR1 and FQNNGV is the CDR2. Trimming removed 1 base from V and 5 bases from J; the gene matches leave 3 bases unexplained. Library method: the immunoSEQ multiplex PCR assay. The table was pulled from immuneACCESS by TCRdb, which kept in-frame rearrangements only. Such tables lose some clones; where checked, under half of the loss comes from unresolved V genes, and the rest has no known cause. The sample includes approximately 32,000 clones, with just over 90% observed a single time. Around 0.41% of the sample belongs to the ten largest clones. Concerning this clone itself: Its binding antigen is unknown. No per-base quality is available; no much larger clone lies one base away.

The receptor comes from a female donor with multiple sclerosis, enrolled in a pregnancy study. The sequenced sample was CD4+ T cells from peripheral blood mononuclear cells, obtained in the second trimester of pregnancy. The chain uses TRBV11-2 and TRBJ1-4; 8 bases in the junction line up with TRBD1. The CDR3 has the sequence CASSLGDRLNEKLFF. The DNA sequence follows: TGTGCCAGCAGCTTAGGGGACAGGTTGAATGAAAAACTGTTTTTT.